This T cell receptor (beta chain) emerged from a study of cytomegalovirus exposure and HLA in healthy donors. Overall study findings and caveats: TCR beta V- and J-gene trimming was later associated with a missense DCLRE1C variant. A later analysis reported that several of the most significant clusters appeared to be linked to common viral pathogens, among them Epstein-Barr virus.

With regard to this clone: Its antigen is currently unknown.

Both 60 Vbeta primers and 13 Jbeta primers went into the PCR. Original processing methods: A later analysis counted 65 million to 90 million unique TCR beta chains, around 10 million shared. Sequenced by immunoSEQ multiplex PCR; TCRdb stores in-frame clones only, minus some. D and trimming come from the DNA, and the V and J calls and clone size come from that table. This table holds about 160,000 clones, 75% to 85% found once. This CDR3 comprises 20 residues. V lost 2 bases, J lost 0 bases, and 17 bases stayed unmatched. Looked up from germline, CDR1 is SQVTM and CDR2 is ANQGSEA. Sequenced: PBMCs. The TCR originated in a man aged 50 to 59 in good health and CMV-seropositive. The V call is TRBV29-1, the J call TRBJ2-4; 9 positions match TRBD2. CDR3 protein: CSVERREGRLVIIAKNIQYF. The CDR3 DNA reads TGCAGCGTTGAAAGGCGGGAGGGCCGGCTGGTTATTATAGCCAAAAACATTCAGTACTTC.